This T cell receptor (beta chain) is drawn from a study of cytomegalovirus exposure and HLA in healthy donors. With 60 Vbeta and 13 Jbeta primers, the PCR was carried out. Study processing details: Later analysis identified 88 million or so unique TCR beta chains, some 10 million shared. Generated by immunoSEQ multiplex PCR, the TCRdb table keeps only in-frame clones and is missing some. V and J calls and clone size come straight from that table; D and trimming were deduced from the DNA. The data show roughly 150,000 clones, roughly 85% seen once. J gave up 4 bases and V 5 bases, and 10 bases lay outside the gene matches. The germline CDR1 and CDR2 sequences are SGHVS and FQNEAQ. This CDR3 is 15 amino acids long. As to this clone: Its specificity is not known.

Study outcomes and limitations: TRBV6-2, TRBV6-3 and some other V segments were unresolvable in 87-base-pair reads. HLA restriction was apparent for most CMV-associated TCR beta chains in a later analysis. A further, later analysis showed that HLA-associated TCR beta chains (compared with equally common others) were more clonally expanded.

The receptor comes from a man aged 30 to 39 in good health and CMV-seronegative. V usage is TRBV7-8 and J usage is TRBJ1-1; 7 bases agree with TRBD1. The sequencing input was PBMCs. The CDR3 region has the DNA TGTGCCAGCAGCCGAATCAACAGGGGATCCACTGAAGCTTTCTTT. Its translation: CASSRINRGSTEAFF. Together with reference TRBV7-8 and TRBJ1-1, the CDR3 gives the full variable domain: GAGVSQSPRYKVAKRGQDVALRCDPISGHVSLFWYQQALGQGPEFLTYFQNEAQLDKSGLPSDRFFAERPEGSVSTLKIQRTQQEDSAVYLCASSRINRGSTEAFFGQGTRLTVV.